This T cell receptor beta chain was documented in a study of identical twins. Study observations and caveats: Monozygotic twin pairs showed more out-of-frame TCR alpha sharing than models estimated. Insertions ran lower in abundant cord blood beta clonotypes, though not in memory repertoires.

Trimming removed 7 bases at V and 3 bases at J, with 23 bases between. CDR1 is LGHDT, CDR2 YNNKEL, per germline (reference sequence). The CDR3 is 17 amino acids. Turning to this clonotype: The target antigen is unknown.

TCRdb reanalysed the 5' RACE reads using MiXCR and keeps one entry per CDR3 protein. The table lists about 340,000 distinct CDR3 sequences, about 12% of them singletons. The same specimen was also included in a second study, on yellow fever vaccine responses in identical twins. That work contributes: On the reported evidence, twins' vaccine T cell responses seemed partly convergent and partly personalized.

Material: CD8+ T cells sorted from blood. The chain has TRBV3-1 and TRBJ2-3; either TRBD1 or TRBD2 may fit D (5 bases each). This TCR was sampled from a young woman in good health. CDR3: CASTSIGAPRGTDTQYF. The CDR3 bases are TGTGCCAGCACCTCTATCGGGGCCCCTCGAGGGACAGATACGCAGTATTTT.